The 30 T cell receptor beta chains below were found in one sample sequenced in a study of blood T cells in healthy people across ages. Using a J-beta primer mix together with a sample-barcoded 5' primer, a second PCR was run for roughly 7 to 11 cycles. TCRdb analysed the 5' RACE reads with MiXCR anew, one entry per CDR3 protein. The repertoire holds around 1,100,000 distinct CDR3 sequences, with approximately 38% as singletons. Sequencing was performed on blood. The receptor source for this set is a man aged 18 to 35 in good health.

This clonotype turned up a few times. The chain is built from TRBV7-2 and TRBJ1-4; 9 positions match TRBD1. This CDR3 has 16 residues. Germline CDR1 SGHTA, CDR2 FQGNSA. The junction had 12 bases not matched to a gene; V was cut back by 5 bases and J by 8 bases. The CDR3 coding sequence is TGTGCCAGCAGCCTAGGGACAGGGCTCGGTGGCGAAAAACTGTTTTTT. Amino acid sequence: CASSLGTGLGGEKLFF.

The CDR3 DNA reads as TGTGCCAGCAGATCCGGGACAGGGCATGAAAAACTGTTTTTT. This translates into CASRSGTGHEKLFF. The chain links TRBV12-3 or TRBV12-4 to TRBJ1-4, with 9 positions matching TRBD1. The CDR3 length is 14 residues. V shed 6 bases, J shed 6 bases, and the junction held 5 bases outside the gene matches.

This chain links TRBV4-1 with TRBJ1-5, with TRBD1 matching 7 bases. Trimming cost V 3 bases and J 4 bases; bases outside gene matches: 9. There are 16 residues in the CDR3. CDR1 and CDR2 from the germline V gene are MGHRA and YSYEKL. CDR3 in DNA: TGCGCCAGCAGCCAGGAACCAGGGGGAGGGAATCAGCCCCAGCATTTT. Amino acid sequence: CASSQEPGGGNQPQHF.

The chain links TRBV20-1 to TRBJ1-2; weak D call: TRBD1 (5 bases). The CDR3 is made up of 14 amino acids. With 3 bases removed from V and 0 bases from J, the gap between germline ends came to 11 bases. CDR1 and CDR2 (germline): DFQATT, SNEGSKA (reference sequence). As DNA, the CDR3 is TGCAGTGCTAGGAGGGGTGAAGCTAACTATGGCTACACCTTC. Translation gives CSARRGEANYGYTF.

V usage is TRBV6-2 or TRBV6-3 and J usage is TRBJ2-3; TRBD2 might be the D (5 bases). The CDR3 length is 12 residues. Germline V lookup: CDR1 MNHEY, CDR2 SVGEGT. Trimming shortened V by 8 bases and J by 4 bases, and 10 bases separated the two germline ends. CDR3 loop: CASGLTSDTQYF. The CDR3 DNA follows: TGTGCCAGCGGACTGACCTCAGATACGCAGTATTTT.

The V call is TRBV5-1, the J call TRBJ2-2; D perhaps matches TRBD1 (5 bases). Germline V lookup: CDR1 SGHRS, CDR2 YFSETQ. Trimming stripped 4 bases from V and 1 base from J, with 14 bases between. CDR3 length equals 16 residues. CDR3 coding DNA: TGCGCCAGCAGCCTCACGACAGAGCTGAACACCGGGGAGCTGTTTTTT. The encoded protein is CASSLTTELNTGELFF.

Of note for this clonotype: This may arise from a read error, as a much more abundant clone is one base away. The chain joins TRBV5-1 to TRBJ1-2; D gene unclear. The CDR3 runs 13 residues. CDR1 SGHRS and CDR2 YFSETQ come from the germline V gene. V lost 4 bases and J 3 bases, leaving 10 bases between the germline ends. The CDR3 nucleotides read TGCGCCAGCAGCCAGCAAAGGGACTATGGCTACACCTTC. Residues: CASSQQRDYGYTF.

The genes are TRBV6-5 and TRBJ1-1; a possible D gene is TRBD1 (6 bases). Germline-derived CDR1 and CDR2 are MNHEY and SVGAGI. This CDR3 has 16 amino acids. V was trimmed by 2 bases and J by 5 bases, leaving 18 bases between them. The CDR3 DNA reads TGTGCCAGCAGTTACGGGAGGGGACACAAAGGAACTGAAGCTTTCTTT. It encodes CASSYGRGHKGTEAFF.

The V gene is TRBV5-1, the J gene TRBJ1-1, with 7 nucleotides matching TRBD1. CDR3 length equals 16 residues. Losses at the gene ends were 0 bases for V and 0 bases for J; bases not matched to a gene: 5. Germline loops: CDR1 SGHRS, CDR2 YFSETQ. The CDR3 sequence: CASSLETGSMNTEAFF. CDR3 bases: TGCGCCAGCAGCTTGGAGACAGGGAGTATGAACACTGAAGCTTTCTTT.

This chain joins TRBV20-1 and TRBJ1-2; D is undetermined. This CDR3 contains 12 residues. CDR1 is DFQATT, CDR2 SNEGSKA, per germline (reference sequence). Between the trimmed V and J ends, which lost 1 base and 7 bases, there was a span of 10 bases. The CDR3 here is CSARAAVGGYTF. In nucleotides, the CDR3 is TGCAGTGCTAGAGCGGCTGTGGGTGGCTACACCTTC.

This clonotype has more than one count but fewer than ten. The chain uses TRBV6-6 and TRBJ2-1, with TRBD2 matching 14 bases. Unmatched junction bases numbered 7, after V lost 0 bases and J lost 9 bases. There are 17 residues in the CDR3. CDR1 is MNHNY and CDR2 is SVGAGI in the germline V gene (reference sequence). CDR3 coding DNA: TGTGCCAGCAGTTACTCGACTAGCGGGGGGGCTGGGGGTGAGCAGTTCTTC. Translation: CASSYSTSGGAGGEQFF.

This clonotype was picked up a small number of times. The gene calls are TRBV5-1 and TRBJ2-2; unclear D gene. The CDR3 covers 13 residues. The V end was cut by 5 bases, the J end by 5 bases, with 10 bases between. Germline CDR1 SGHRS, CDR2 YFSETQ. The CDR3 sequence: CASRLIGTGELFF. CDR3 nucleotide sequence: TGCGCCAGCAGATTAATCGGGACCGGGGAGCTGTTTTTT.

In this sample, this clonotype turned up a few times. The gene calls are TRBV14 and TRBJ2-5, with D maybe TRBD1 (5 bases). CDR3 size: 15 residues. The V end lost 0 bases, the J end lost 2 bases, and 10 bases lay between the germline ends. In germline, CDR1 is SGHDN, CDR2 FVKESK. The CDR3 nucleotides are TGTGCCAGCAGCCAAGAGGACACCACTCAAGAGACCCAGTACTTC. Its protein is CASSQEDTTQETQYF. The full variable domain, in which reference TRBV14 and TRBJ2-5 provide the parts outside the CDR3, is EAGVTQFPSHSVIEKGQTVTLRCDPISGHDNLYWYRRVMGKEIKFLLHFVKESKQDESGMPNNRFLAERTGGTYSTLKVQPAELEDSGVYFCASSQEDTTQETQYFGPGTRLLVL.

The chain has TRBV7-9 and TRBJ1-4; weak D call: TRBD1 (6 bases). This CDR3 is built from 15 residues. The germline V gene has CDR1 SEHNR and CDR2 FQNEAQ (reference sequence). Trimming shortened V by 6 bases and J by 4 bases, and 15 bases separated the two germline ends. The CDR3 DNA reads as TGTGCCAGCAGTTGTACTGGGGGCAGTAATGAAAAACTGTTTTTT. Translated: CASSCTGGSNEKLFF.

This clonotype has just a few counts. This chain joins TRBV7-2 and TRBJ2-5, with D perhaps matching TRBD2 (5 bases). From germline, CDR1 is SGHTA and CDR2 FQGNSA. Trimming removed 2 bases at V and 3 bases at J, with 13 bases between. The CDR3 extends over 15 amino acids. CDR3 in amino acids: CASSLSGFREETQYF. Here the CDR3 DNA reads TGTGCCAGCAGCTTATCGGGGTTTCGGGAAGAGACCCAGTACTTC.

This clonotype turned up a few times. This chain uses TRBV20-1 with TRBJ1-4; D gene uncertain. V lost 2 bases to trimming and J lost 0 bases, with 7 bases between them. CDR1 and CDR2 from the germline V gene are DFQATT and SNEGSKA (reference sequence). The CDR3 is 14 amino acids. The CDR3 protein is CSARPGATNEKLFF. The CDR3 DNA follows: TGCAGTGCTAGACCGGGAGCAACTAATGAAAAACTGTTTTTT.

The V call is TRBV13, the J call TRBJ1-2; no firm D call. Germline CDR1 is PRHDT and CDR2 is FYEKMQ (reference sequence). CDR3 length: 14 amino acids. V lost 4 bases and J lost 4, with 13 bases in between. Here the CDR3 reads CASSSSGIVYGYTF. CDR3 sequence (DNA): TGTGCCAGCAGCTCCTCGGGAATTGTCTATGGCTACACCTTC. Using reference TRBV13 and TRBJ1-2 for the parts outside the CDR3, the full variable domain is AAGVIQSPRHLIKEKRETATLKCYPIPRHDTVYWYQQGPGQDPQFLISFYEKMQSDKGSIPDRFSAQQFSDYHSELNMSSLELGDSALYFCASSSSGIVYGYTFGSGTRLTVV.

This clonotype was seen a few times. This chain uses TRBV6-5 with TRBJ2-6; 7 positions match TRBD1. The length of the CDR3 is 13 residues. Germline V gene data show CDR1 as MNHEY and CDR2 as SVGAGI. With V trimmed by 6 bases and J by 6 bases, 2 bases remained unmatched. CDR3: CASRTGLANVLTF. CDR3 in DNA: TGTGCCAGCAGGACAGGGTTGGCCAACGTCCTGACTTTC.

The genes are TRBV5-1 and TRBJ1-1; 8 bases line up with TRBD1. J gave up 6 bases and V 2 bases, and 9 bases lay outside the gene matches. The germline CDR1 and CDR2 sequences are SGHRS and YFSETQ. The CDR3 extends over 15 amino acids. Here the CDR3 reads CASSLLQGAEAEAFF. CDR3 nucleotides: TGCGCCAGCAGCTTACTCCAGGGGGCGGAGGCTGAAGCTTTCTTT.

V gene TRBV10-3 combines with J gene TRBJ2-5; 7 bases are shared with TRBD1. The CDR3 loop spans 14 amino acids. V shed 4 bases and J 0 bases; nucleotides not matched to a gene: 2. Per germline, CDR1 ENHRY and CDR2 SYGVKD. The CDR3 protein is CAISGGQNQETQYF. The CDR3 nucleotides are TGTGCCATCAGTGGGGGACAGAACCAAGAGACCCAGTACTTC.

This clonotype occurred a few times. The chain employs TRBV7-2 and TRBJ1-4; D unresolved. Per the germline V gene, CDR1 is SGHTA and CDR2 is FQGNSA. V gave up 5 bases and J gave up 10 bases, with 17 bases separating them. The CDR3 has 14 residues. This CDR3 is CASSLDSSGRKLFF. The CDR3 coding sequence is TGTGCCAGCAGCCTGGACTCATCCGGGCGAAAACTGTTTTTT. Supplemented by reference TRBV7-2 and TRBJ1-4, the full variable domain reads GAGVSQSPSNKVTEKGKDVELRCDPISGHTALYWYRQSLGQGLEFLIYFQGNSAPDKSGLPSDRFSAERTGGSVSTLTIQRTQQEDSAVYLCASSLDSSGRKLFFGSGTQLSVL.

This clonotype was observed a few times. The rearrangement links TRBV29-1 to TRBJ1-6; TRBD1 agrees at 7 bases. V dropped 7 bases and J dropped 10; count of bases not matched to a gene: 10. This CDR3 spans 13 amino acids. Per germline, CDR1 SQVTM and CDR2 ANQGSEA. Written as DNA, the CDR3 is TGCAGCGGGAGAGAGGGGGCAGGATCACCCCTCCACTTT. Encoded protein: CSGREGAGSPLHF.

This clonotype is a singleton in its sample. V and J are TRBV12-3 or TRBV12-4 and TRBJ1-1, with D unresolved. V was shortened by 3 bases and J by 0 bases, with 8 bases between the two germline ends. This CDR3 has 14 amino acids. CDR3 protein: CASSLESMNTEAFF. CDR3 DNA: TGTGCCAGCAGTTTGGAATCTATGAACACTGAAGCTTTCTTT.

This clonotype came up a few times. The chain combines TRBV12-3 or TRBV12-4 with TRBJ2-3; the D gene is possibly TRBD2 (5 bases). The CDR3 is 14 residues long. With 3 bases removed from V and 6 bases from J, the gap between germline ends came to 13 bases. CDR3 sequence reads: CASSFRRGLDTQYF. The CDR3 bases are TGTGCCAGCAGTTTCCGCCGGGGTCTCGATACGCAGTATTTT.

In its sample, this clonotype was seen a few times. The V gene is TRBV5-4, the J gene TRBJ2-3; 7 bases are a match to TRBD1. Germline CDR1 SGHNT, CDR2 YYREEE (reference sequence). This CDR3 spans 17 amino acids. V shed 3 bases and J 2 bases; nucleotides not matched to a gene: 12. The CDR3 spells CASSYGQVNIDTDTQYF. The CDR3 DNA reads TGTGCCAGCAGCTACGGACAGGTGAATATTGACACAGATACGCAGTATTTT.

J is TRBJ2-3 and V is TRBV4-2; D perhaps matches TRBD2 (6 bases). CDR1 and CDR2 from the germline V gene are LGHNA and YNFKEQ. Trimming pared 0 bases from V and 5 bases from J, leaving 9 bases between. The length of the CDR3 is 14 residues. The CDR3 region has the DNA TGTGCCAGCAGCCAAGACCGGGGACTAGATACGCAGTATTTT. Encoded protein: CASSQDRGLDTQYF.

The chain employs TRBV5-4 and TRBJ1-1; D gene unclear. The V gene's germline CDR1 is SGHNT and CDR2 YYREEE (reference sequence). The CDR3 sequence is 15 residues long. The V end was cut by 0 bases, the J end by 0 bases, with 9 bases between. DNA for the CDR3: TGTGCCAGCAGCTTGGAAGCGACGGTGAACACTGAAGCTTTCTTT. It yields the protein CASSLEATVNTEAFF.

This clonotype turned up a few times. The chain uses TRBV5-6 and TRBJ2-2; the D is unclear. Deletions cut 0 bases from V and 4 bases from J, with 7 bases between. The V gene's germline CDR1 is SGHDT and CDR2 YYEEEE. This CDR3 has 14 residues. CDR3 region: CASSLAPTTGELFF. The CDR3 DNA follows: TGTGCCAGCAGCTTGGCCCCCACCACCGGGGAGCTGTTTTTT.

This chain joins TRBV5-1 and TRBJ2-1; D unresolved. The germline V and J ends were trimmed by 4 bases and 0 bases, with 20 bases remaining between them. Germline CDR1 SGHRS, CDR2 YFSETQ. The CDR3 spans 18 residues. CDR3 coding DNA: TGCGCCAGCAGCCGCGAAAATTATGACACTTCCTCCTACAATGAGCAGTTCTTC. Translating it yields CASSRENYDTSSYNEQFF.

On this clonotype itself: A read error may account for a junction end that differs from germline. CDR3: CVSSLAGHQQYF. The DNA of the CDR3 is TGTGTCAGCAGCTTGGCCGGACACCAGCAGTATTTT. This chain connects TRBV7-9 to TRBJ2-3; TRBD1 might be the D (5 bases). CDR3 length: 12 amino acids. From germline, CDR1 is SEHNR and CDR2 FQNEAQ (reference sequence).